The 19 T cell receptor beta chains below all came from one sample that was sequenced in a study of T-cell reconstitution after alpha-beta-depleted transplantation in children. Unique molecular identifiers featured in how the TCRbeta library was prepared. TCRdb redid the calling of the PCR reads with MiXCR, one entry per CDR3 protein. The table records about 610,000 distinct CDR3 sequences, roughly a tenth of them present only once. Sample: PBMCs from the stem cell graft donor, taken from the stem cell graft. The source is a human donor who donated a stem cell graft to a child with acute myeloid leukemia.

This clonotype came up many times. The chain couples TRBV29-1 to TRBJ1-6, with a weak D call TRBD1 (6 bases). The CDR3 covers 12 residues. Trimming took off 4 bases at V and 6 bases at J, with 7 bases between the two ends. Germline V gives CDR1 SQVTM, CDR2 ANQGSEA. For the CDR3, the DNA is TGCAGCGTTGGGGACACTAATTCACCCCTCCACTTT. It specifies CSVGDTNSPLHF.

CDR3 in amino acids: CASKPTSGSPRLQFF. In DNA, the CDR3 is TGTGCCAGCAAGCCGACTAGCGGGAGTCCCAGACTTCAGTTCTTC. The chain carries TRBV28 and TRBJ2-1; 12 nucleotides agree with TRBD2. Germline V lookup: CDR1 MDHEN, CDR2 SYDVKM. V shed 7 bases, J shed 13 bases, and the junction held 14 bases outside the gene matches. CDR3 length: 15 residues. The variable domain in full, with the rest retrieved from reference TRBV28 and TRBJ2-1, is DVKVTQSSRYLVKRTGEKVFLECVQDMDHENMFWYRQDPGLGLRLIYFSYDVKMKEKGDIPEGYSVSREKKERFSLILESASTNQTSMYLCASKPTSGSPRLQFFGPGTRLTVL.

The chain joins TRBV5-5 to TRBJ2-1, with TRBD2 matching over 14 bases. The CDR3 is made up of 15 amino acids. V was pared by 5 bases and J by 9 bases, with 7 bases of the junction left unmatched. Germline CDR1 and CDR2: SGHKS and YYEKEE (reference sequence). The DNA of the CDR3 is TGTGCCAGCAGTTCGGGACTAGCGGGAGTGAGTGAGCAGTTCTTC. This codes for CASSSGLAGVSEQFF.

This clonotype was counted between two and nine times. The genes are TRBV2 and TRBJ1-1, with TRBD1 matching over 8 bases. CDR1 and CDR2 (germline): SNHLY, FYNNEI. The V and J ends lost 6 bases and 4 bases, in that order; junction bases with no gene match: 4. The CDR3 extends over 13 amino acids. This chain's CDR3 is CASRDRESTEAFF. The CDR3 region has the DNA TGTGCCAGCAGGGACAGGGAGAGCACTGAAGCTTTCTTT. Together with reference TRBV2 and TRBJ1-1, the CDR3 gives the full variable domain: EPEVTQTPSHQVTQMGQEVILRCVPISNHLYFYWYRQILGQKVEFLVSFYNNEISEKSEIFDDQFSVERPDGSNFTLKIRSTKLEDSAMYFCASRDRESTEAFFGQGTRLTVV.

This clonotype has more than one count but fewer than ten. This sequence joins TRBV7-9 and TRBJ2-7, with TRBD1 matching over 10 bases. Germline lookup yields CDR1 SEHNR and CDR2 FQNEAQ (reference sequence). The CDR3 is made up of 16 amino acids. Unmatched junction bases numbered 9, after V lost 3 bases and J lost 4 bases. Here the CDR3 reads CASSFYAGQGTYEQYF. The CDR3 DNA reads as TGTGCCAGCAGCTTCTACGCGGGACAGGGGACGTACGAGCAGTACTTC.

This chain connects TRBV4-2 to TRBJ2-5; tentative D call: TRBD2 (6 bases). The CDR3 covers 17 residues. Germline-derived CDR1 and CDR2 are LGHNA and YNFKEQ. The germline V and J ends were trimmed by 4 bases and 2 bases, with 20 bases remaining between them. The CDR3: CASSLGLRDGTQETQYF. The CDR3 DNA reads TGTGCCAGCAGCCTCGGGCTGCGGGACGGGACTCAAGAGACCCAGTACTTC.

This sequence joins TRBV20-1 and TRBJ1-2; 11 nucleotides agree with TRBD1. Per germline, CDR1 DFQATT and CDR2 SNEGSKA (reference sequence). Trimming cost V 3 bases and J 0 bases; bases outside gene matches: 3. This CDR3 is 15 amino acids long. The CDR3 DNA follows: TGCAGTGCTAGGGGACAGGGGGGAACTAACTATGGCTACACCTTC. Encoded protein: CSARGQGGTNYGYTF.

V gene TRBV30 combines with J gene TRBJ2-7; D may be TRBD2 (5 bases). The CDR3 consists of 13 residues. CDR1 is GTSNPN and CDR2 is SVGIG in the germline V gene (reference sequence). The V end was cut by 3 bases, the J end by 0 bases, with 9 bases between. The CDR3 DNA reads TGTGCCTGGAGGAGGACTGACTCCTACGAGCAGTACTTC. It specifies CAWRRTDSYEQYF.

This clonotype came up many times. The rearrangement links TRBV6-6 to TRBJ2-7, with unresolved D. Germline-derived CDR1 and CDR2 are MNHNY and SVGAGI (reference sequence). V lost 8 bases and J 5 bases, leaving 13 bases between the germline ends. The CDR3 extends over 12 amino acids. CDR3 region: CASSKYRDEQYF. The CDR3 DNA sequence: TGTGCCAGCTCTAAATACCGCGACGAGCAGTACTTC.

This clonotype was detected a few times. The chain couples TRBV7-3 to TRBJ2-3; D perhaps matches TRBD2 (5 bases). Germline V gene lookup returns CDR1 SGHTA and CDR2 FQGTGA. The V gene lost 4 bases and the J gene lost 15 bases, with 17 bases spanning the gap. The CDR3 spans 12 residues. The CDR3 bases are TGTGCCAGCAGCTCGGGTAGAGGGCGGCAATATTTT. Protein: CASSSGRGRQYF.

This clonotype was found a few times. This chain connects TRBV29-1 to TRBJ2-6; possibly TRBD2 for D (5 bases). The length of the CDR3 is 16 residues. Trimming pared 6 bases from V and 4 bases from J, leaving 19 bases between. In germline, CDR1 is SQVTM, CDR2 ANQGSEA. Here the CDR3 DNA reads TGCAGCGTCCACGGCAGCACTCGGGAAGGGGCCAACGTCCTGACTTTC. Translated, it gives CSVHGSTREGANVLTF. The complete variable domain, with remaining parts taken from reference TRBV29-1 and TRBJ2-6, reads SAVISQKPSRDICQRGTSLTIQCQVDSQVTMMFWYRQQPGQSLTLIATANQGSEATYESGFVIDKFPISRPNLTFSTLTVSNMSPEDSSIYLCSVHGSTREGANVLTFGAGSRLTVL.

Only a few counts were recorded for this clonotype. CDR3 nucleotide sequence: TGCAGTGCCCCCCCAAGGGGGACGGGAACGGATACGCAGTATTTT. Its translation is CSAPPRGTGTDTQYF. The chain employs TRBV20-1 and TRBJ2-3, with D perhaps matching TRBD1 (6 bases). Trimming took off 6 bases at V and 6 bases at J, with 22 bases between the two ends. Germline V gives CDR1 DFQATT, CDR2 SNEGSKA (reference sequence). This CDR3 comprises 15 residues.

For this clonotype: The CDR3 carries no conserved terminal phenylalanine or tryptophan, so it likely arises from a read error. The genes are TRBV16 and TRBJ1-2, with a weak D call TRBD1 (5 bases). The CDR3 has 15 amino acids. Germline assignment: CDR1 KGHSY and CDR2 FQNENV. V gave up 2 bases and J gave up 6 bases, with 16 bases separating them. CDR3: CASSQPLDGGDGYTL. CDR3 nucleotides: TGTGCCAGCAGCCAACCCCTGGACGGAGGGGATGGCTACACCTTG.

This clonotype was observed a few times. The chain joins TRBV29-1 to TRBJ2-7; D uncertain. The CDR3 contains 14 residues. V lost 6 bases, J lost 4 bases, and 19 bases lay in between. Looked up from germline, CDR1 is SQVTM and CDR2 is ANQGSEA. CDR3 coding DNA: TGCAGCGTCCGAGTGGTGGGCCTTTCGTACGAGCAGTACTTC. As protein: CSVRVVGLSYEQYF.

This clonotype appeared a few times. This chain joins TRBV4-2 and TRBJ2-5, with D possibly being TRBD2 (6 bases). The germline V and J ends were trimmed by 0 bases and 3 bases, with 14 bases remaining between them. The CDR3 sequence is 16 residues long. Germline V gene data show CDR1 as LGHNA and CDR2 as YNFKEQ. The CDR3: CASSQELALAKETQYF. The CDR3 bases are TGTGCCAGCAGCCAAGAACTAGCTCTTGCAAAAGAGACCCAGTACTTC.

This chain links TRBV7-4 with TRBJ2-1; TRBD2 matches 9 bases. The CDR3 length is 16 residues. The V segment lost 5 bases and the J segment 4 bases; nucleotides outside the gene matches: 9. Germline CDR1 is SGHVT and CDR2 is SQSDAQ. This CDR3 is CASSPLGSGRYNEQFF. Here the CDR3 DNA reads TGTGCCAGCAGCCCATTAGGTAGCGGGAGATACAATGAGCAGTTCTTC.

V usage is TRBV4-3 and J usage is TRBJ1-6, with D hard to call. V shed 4 bases and J shed 2 bases, with 24 bases lying between them. The CDR3 length is 20 residues. Germline values: CDR1 LGHNA, CDR2 YSLEER. The CDR3 DNA is TGCGCCAGCAGCCCAGATACCAGTGAGCAGGCCTTCGCCTATAATTCACCCCTCCACTTT. This codes for CASSPDTSEQAFAYNSPLHF.

V gene TRBV27 combines with J gene TRBJ2-5; the match to TRBD2 covers 11 bases. This CDR3 comprises 18 residues. CDR1 and CDR2 from the germline V gene are MNHEY and SMNVEV (reference sequence). Unmatched junction bases numbered 13, after V lost 6 bases and J lost 1 base. The CDR3 DNA reads TGTGCCAGCAGCCCCCGAACGTCCGGGACTAGCGGCCAAGAGACCCAGTACTTC. Translating gives CASSPRTSGTSGQETQYF.

The V call is TRBV10-3, the J call TRBJ1-2, with 7 bases lining up with TRBD1. Germline V CDR1 and CDR2: ENHRY, SYGVKD. The CDR3 is 15 residues long. The trim removed 5 bases at V and 4 bases at J, leaving 10 bases unmatched. The CDR3 spells CAISPPGQNFYGYTF. The CDR3 nucleotides read TGTGCCATCAGTCCCCCGGGACAGAACTTCTATGGCTACACCTTC.